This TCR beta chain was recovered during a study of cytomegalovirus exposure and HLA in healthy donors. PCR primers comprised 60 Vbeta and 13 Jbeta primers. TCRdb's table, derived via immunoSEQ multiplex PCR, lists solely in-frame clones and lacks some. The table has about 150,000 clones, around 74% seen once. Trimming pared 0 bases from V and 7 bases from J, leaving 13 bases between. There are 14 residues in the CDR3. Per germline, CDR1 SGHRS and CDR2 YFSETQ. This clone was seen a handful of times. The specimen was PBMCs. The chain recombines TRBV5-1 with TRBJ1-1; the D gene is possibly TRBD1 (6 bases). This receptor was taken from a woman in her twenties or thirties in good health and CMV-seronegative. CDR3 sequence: CASSLEGGGREAFF. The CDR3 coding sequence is TGCGCCAGCAGCTTGGAAGGGGGAGGGCGTGAAGCTTTCTTT.